Below are 28 T cell receptor beta chains sequenced from a single sample in a study of CD8 T cells in Susac syndrome. The RNA input was roughly 0.45 to 1 ug, and it was reverse transcribed with random hexamers. TCRdb re-called the immunoSEQ multiplex PCR reads through MiXCR, storing one row per CDR3 protein. The table lists roughly 190,000 distinct CDR3 sequences, about 93% of them singletons. The sample taken for sequencing was CD4+ T cells from PBMCs. All receptors derive from a human donor in good health.

The chain joins TRBV2 to TRBJ1-2; 8 nucleotides match TRBD1. The V segment lost 4 bases and the J segment 6 bases; nucleotides outside the gene matches: 7. Looked up from germline, CDR1 is SNHLY and CDR2 is FYNNEI. The CDR3 contains 14 residues. CDR3 sequence reads: CASSGTGPRDGYTF. CDR3 bases: TGTGCCAGCAGTGGGACAGGGCCGCGGGATGGCTACACCTTC.

The V and J genes are TRBV6-2 or TRBV6-3 and TRBJ1-6; possibly TRBD1 for D (6 bases). Germline V CDR1 and CDR2: MNHEY, SVGEGT. Trimming took 2 bases from V and 4 from J, leaving 12 bases between them. The CDR3 runs to 16 residues. CDR3 nucleotides: TGTGCCAGCAGTTACCCGCGGACAGAGTATAATTCACCCCTCCACTTT. This sequence encodes CASSYPRTEYNSPLHF.

This sequence joins TRBV30 and TRBJ1-1; D uncertain. Trimming stripped 5 bases from V and 7 bases from J, with 8 bases between. The germline V gene has CDR1 GTSNPN and CDR2 SVGIG (reference sequence). This CDR3 is 10 amino acids long. DNA of the CDR3: TGTGCCTGGGGGTGGGATGAAGCTTTCTTT. Its protein is CAWGWDEAFF.

CDR3 in amino acids: CASSLARGVSGNTIYF. CDR3 coding DNA: TGTGCCAGCAGCTTAGCCCGGGGAGTGTCTGGAAACACCATATATTTT. This chain joins TRBV7-2 and TRBJ1-3; no definite D call. The CDR3 has 16 amino acids. The V and J ends lost 0 bases and 1 base respectively, with 10 bases between them. Germline-derived CDR1 and CDR2 are SGHTA and FQGNSA.

The chain couples TRBV19 to TRBJ2-2, with D unresolved. Per the germline V gene, CDR1 is LNHDA and CDR2 is SQIVND (reference sequence). The CDR3 spans 15 residues. The V end lost 10 bases, the J end lost 4 bases, and 19 bases lay between the germline ends. CDR3 nucleotides: TGTGCCACCTCCTATGGCGCAGGAACCACCGGGGAGCTGTTTTTT. Protein sequence: CATSYGAGTTGELFF. Using reference TRBV19 and TRBJ2-2 for the parts outside the CDR3, the full variable domain is DGGITQSPKYLFRKEGQNVTLSCEQNLNHDAMYWYRQDPGQGLRLIYYSQIVNDFQKGDIAEGYSVSREKKESFPLTVTSAQKNPTAFYLCATSYGAGTTGELFFGEGSRLTVL.

J is TRBJ2-7 and V is TRBV7-2; perhaps D is TRBD1 or TRBD2 (6 bases each). The CDR3 totals 16 residues. The ends were cut back, 1 base at V and 3 bases at J, with 16 bases in the middle. Germline V CDR1 and CDR2: SGHTA, FQGNSA. The CDR3: CASSLEPLGGGYEQYF. CDR3 DNA sequence: TGTGCCAGCAGCTTAGAGCCCCTAGGAGGGGGCTACGAGCAGTACTTC.

The gene calls are TRBV28 and TRBJ1-2; unclear D gene. Germline V CDR1 and CDR2: MDHEN, SYDVKM. The CDR3 contains 13 residues. The V gene lost 3 bases and the J gene lost 4 bases, with 9 bases spanning the gap. The CDR3 region has the DNA TGTGCCAGCAGTTTTGAGCGAACCTATGGCTACACCTTC. Its translation is CASSFERTYGYTF.

This sequence joins TRBV14 and TRBJ1-1; D gene unclear. V lost 3 bases and J lost 0, with 11 bases in between. The CDR3 is 15 amino acids. Germline V gene lookup returns CDR1 SGHDN and CDR2 FVKESK. CDR3 bases: TGTGCCAGCAGCCAGCGTACGCAGATGAACACTGAAGCTTTCTTT. Translation gives CASSQRTQMNTEAFF.

The rearrangement joins TRBV29-1 to TRBJ2-5; D is possibly TRBD2 (5 bases). Trimming cost V 6 bases and J 2 bases, with 16 bases left between them. The CDR3 contains 14 residues. Per germline, CDR1 SQVTM and CDR2 ANQGSEA. The CDR3 sequence is CSVSDGSDQETQYF. In nucleotides, the CDR3 is TGCAGCGTCAGCGACGGTAGCGATCAAGAGACCCAGTACTTC.

This chain joins TRBV12-3 or TRBV12-4 and TRBJ2-7, with 8 bases matching TRBD1. This CDR3 is 14 amino acids long. V lost 2 bases to trimming and J lost 6 bases; unmatched junction nucleotides: 6. The CDR3: CASSLQGALAEQYF. DNA of the CDR3: TGTGCCAGCAGTTTACAGGGGGCCCTGGCCGAGCAGTACTTC.

The chain has TRBV7-8 and TRBJ2-5; D is possibly TRBD2 (7 bases). Germline CDR1 and CDR2: SGHVS and FQNEAQ. V gave up 1 base and J gave up 5 bases, with 14 bases separating them. The CDR3 is made up of 15 amino acids. The CDR3 nucleotides are TGTGCCAGCAGCTTAGGGGGGGGGCTCGGCGAGACCCAGTACTTC. This gives the protein CASSLGGGLGETQYF.

The chain couples TRBV9 to TRBJ1-1, with D possibly matching TRBD1 (6 bases). Germline-derived CDR1 and CDR2 are SGDLS and YYNGEE. This CDR3 spans 15 amino acids. V was pared by 5 bases and J by 2 bases, with 16 bases between. The CDR3 sequence is CASRVLRGQNTEAFF. The CDR3 DNA reads as TGTGCCAGCAGAGTGCTCAGGGGACAAAACACTGAAGCTTTCTTT.

The V and J genes are TRBV11-1 and TRBJ2-7; unclear D gene. CDR3 length: 14 amino acids. With 6 bases removed from V and 0 bases from J, the gap between germline ends came to 12 bases. Per germline, CDR1 SGHAT and CDR2 FQDESV (reference sequence). The CDR3 sequence is CASRHSGSSYEQYF. For the CDR3, the DNA is TGTGCCAGCAGGCACTCGGGCAGCTCCTACGAGCAGTACTTC.

The chain joins TRBV29-1 to TRBJ1-2; D is possibly TRBD1 (6 bases). Trimming stripped 4 bases from V and 8 bases from J, with 17 bases between. Germline CDR1 reads SQVTM; CDR2 reads ANQGSEA. The CDR3 sequence is 13 residues long. This CDR3 reads CSVGQVLNLGYTF. The CDR3 DNA reads TGCAGCGTTGGACAGGTCCTAAACTTGGGCTACACCTTC.

The chain links TRBV19 to TRBJ2-2, with D perhaps TRBD2 (6 bases). From germline, CDR1 is LNHDA and CDR2 SQIVND (reference sequence). This CDR3 spans 16 amino acids. V lost 7 bases to trimming and J lost 1 base, with 16 bases between them. CDR3 sequence: CASTPKAGKNTGELFF. In DNA, the CDR3 is TGTGCCAGTACTCCTAAGGCGGGGAAGAACACCGGGGAGCTGTTTTTT.

The chain recombines TRBV5-1 with TRBJ1-2; TRBD1 is a possible D gene (5 bases). There are 16 residues in the CDR3. The V end was cut by 5 bases, the J end by 1 base, with 18 bases between. Germline V gives CDR1 SGHRS, CDR2 YFSETQ. The CDR3 loop is CASRPTEGAGNYGYTF. The CDR3, as DNA: TGCGCCAGCAGGCCGACGGAAGGGGCTGGTAACTATGGCTACACCTTC.

This chain links TRBV20-1 with TRBJ2-5; D gene unclear. Trimming stripped 8 bases from V and 1 base from J, with 14 bases between. Per the germline V gene, CDR1 is DFQATT and CDR2 is SNEGSKA (reference sequence). The CDR3 has 13 residues. This CDR3 reads CSQKRHLQETQYF. The CDR3 region has the DNA TGCAGTCAAAAACGACATCTCCAAGAGACCCAGTACTTC.

The chain links TRBV28 to TRBJ1-1; D possibly corresponds to TRBD1 (6 bases). The CDR3 covers 17 residues. V lost 8 bases to trimming and J lost 0 bases, with 22 bases between them. CDR1 and CDR2 from the germline V gene are MDHEN and SYDVKM. CDR3 coding DNA: TGTGCCAGCCGGCGGGTTTCCGGGGGCGCCATGAACACTGAAGCTTTCTTT. Residues: CASRRVSGGAMNTEAFF. The whole variable domain, filled in from reference TRBV28 and TRBJ1-1, reads DVKVTQSSRYLVKRTGEKVFLECVQDMDHENMFWYRQDPGLGLRLIYFSYDVKMKEKGDIPEGYSVSREKKERFSLILESASTNQTSMYLCASRRVSGGAMNTEAFFGQGTRLTVV.

J is TRBJ1-1 and V is TRBV10-3, with TRBD1 as a possible D gene (5 bases). The CDR3 has 12 amino acids. Germline V gene lookup returns CDR1 ENHRY and CDR2 SYGVKD. Between the trimmed V and J ends, which lost 8 bases and 1 base, there was a span of 8 bases. DNA for the CDR3: TGTGCCATCGCCGGGGGGAACACTGAAGCTTTCTTT. Translating it yields CAIAGGNTEAFF.

The V and J genes are TRBV20-1 and TRBJ2-5; possible D gene TRBD1, 5 bases. Germline-derived CDR1 and CDR2 are DFQATT and SNEGSKA (reference sequence). The CDR3 is made up of 14 amino acids. Trimming shortened V by 6 bases and J by 2 bases, and 16 bases separated the two germline ends. CDR3 in DNA: TGCAGTGCCCGCCGAGGACACAATCAAGAGACCCAGTACTTC. It yields the protein CSARRGHNQETQYF.

This chain joins TRBV7-9 and TRBJ1-1; 7 bases match TRBD1. Trimming at V came to 4 bases and at J to 5 bases, leaving 7 bases not matched to a gene. The CDR3 consists of 14 residues. The V gene's germline CDR1 is SEHNR and CDR2 FQNEAQ (reference sequence). The CDR3 bases are TGTGCCAGCAGCTCGGGACAGCCGGGGACTGAAGCTTTCTTT. Protein sequence: CASSSGQPGTEAFF.

The rearrangement links TRBV12-3 or TRBV12-4 to TRBJ1-6, with unresolved D. This CDR3 region has 14 residues. V dropped 2 bases and J dropped 10 bases, with 12 bases sitting between them. CDR3 in DNA: TGTGCCAGCAGTTTAACCCGTGTACGGTCACCCCTCCACTTT. Protein product: CASSLTRVRSPLHF.

This sequence joins TRBV7-8 and TRBJ2-2; D is unresolved. There are 13 residues in the CDR3. V dropped 1 base and J dropped 6 bases, with 6 bases sitting between them. CDR1 is SGHVS and CDR2 is FQNEAQ in the germline V gene. CDR3 nucleotides: TGTGCCAGCAGCTTAGTTGGGGCCGGGGAGCTGTTTTTT. Protein sequence: CASSLVGAGELFF.

The gene calls are TRBV5-1 and TRBJ2-7; 10 nucleotides agree with TRBD1. This CDR3 contains 15 residues. Germline V gives CDR1 SGHRS, CDR2 YFSETQ. J was trimmed by 1 base and V by 4 bases; bases with no gene match: 5. CDR3 DNA sequence: TGCGCCAGCAGCCCGGGGACAGGGGCTTCCTACGAGCAGTACTTC. Translated, it gives CASSPGTGASYEQYF.

The chain has TRBV7-3 and TRBJ2-2; D remains ambiguous. Germline-derived CDR1 and CDR2 are SGHTA and FQGTGA. V gave up 0 bases and J gave up 6 bases, with 8 bases separating them. The CDR3 loop spans 14 amino acids. The CDR3 sequence is CASSLTGSAGELFF. In nucleotides, the CDR3 is TGTGCCAGCAGCTTAACTGGCAGTGCCGGGGAGCTGTTTTTT. The entire variable domain, with the rest obtained from reference TRBV7-3 and TRBJ2-2, is as follows: GAGVSQTPSNKVTEKGKYVELRCDPISGHTALYWYRQSLGQGPEFLIYFQGTGAADDSGLPNDRFFAVRPEGSVSTLKIQRTERGDSAVYLCASSLTGSAGELFFGEGSRLTVL.

The J gene is TRBJ1-2, the V gene TRBV14, with 7 bases identical to TRBD1. V lost 4 bases, J lost 7 bases, and 12 bases stayed unmatched. Germline V gives CDR1 SGHDN, CDR2 FVKESK. This CDR3 has 15 amino acids. The CDR3 reads CASSLKTGPVPGYTF. The CDR3 DNA follows: TGTGCCAGCAGCCTTAAGACAGGGCCCGTACCTGGCTACACCTTC. The full variable domain, with the rest looked up from reference TRBV14 and TRBJ1-2, is EAGVTQFPSHSVIEKGQTVTLRCDPISGHDNLYWYRRVMGKEIKFLLHFVKESKQDESGMPNNRFLAERTGGTYSTLKVQPAELEDSGVYFCASSLKTGPVPGYTFGSGTRLTVV.

The V and J genes are TRBV28 and TRBJ1-6, with a possible D match to TRBD1 (6 bases). The CDR3 has 15 amino acids. V lost 3 bases and J 9 bases, leaving 15 bases between the germline ends. Germline V gene data show CDR1 as MDHEN and CDR2 as SYDVKM. As DNA, the CDR3 is TGTGCCAGCAGTTTTTGGGACACCATAGGTTCACCCCTCCACTTT. Amino acid sequence: CASSFWDTIGSPLHF.

This clonotype was seen more than once but under ten times. This sequence joins TRBV12-3 or TRBV12-4 and TRBJ1-1; D remains ambiguous. V lost 3 bases and J 1 base, leaving 6 bases between the germline ends. The CDR3 is 13 residues long. The CDR3 is CASSLAANTEAFF. For the CDR3, the DNA is TGTGCCAGCAGTTTGGCGGCGAACACTGAAGCTTTCTTT.